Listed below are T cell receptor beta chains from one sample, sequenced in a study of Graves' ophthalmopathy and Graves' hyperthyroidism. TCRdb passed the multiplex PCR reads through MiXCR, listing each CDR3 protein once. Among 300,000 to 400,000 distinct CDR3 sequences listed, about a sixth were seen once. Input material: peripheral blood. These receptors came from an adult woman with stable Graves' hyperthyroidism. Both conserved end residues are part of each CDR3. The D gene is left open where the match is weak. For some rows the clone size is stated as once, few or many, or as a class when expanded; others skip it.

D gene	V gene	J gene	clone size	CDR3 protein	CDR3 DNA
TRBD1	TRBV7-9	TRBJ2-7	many	CASSRGQLGGEQYF	TGTGCCAGCAGCCGGGGACAGCTGGGCGGCGAGCAGTACTTC
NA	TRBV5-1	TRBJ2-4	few	CASSPDGKNIQYF	TGCGCCAGCAGCCCGGACGGGAAAAACATTCAGTACTTC
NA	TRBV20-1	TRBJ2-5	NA	CSATEGGTEETQYF	TGCAGTGCAACGGAGGGGGGGACCGAAGAGACCCAGTACTTC
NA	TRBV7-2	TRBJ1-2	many	CASSLGTVNYGYTF	TGTGCCAGCAGCTTAGGGACAGTTAACTATGGCTACACCTTC
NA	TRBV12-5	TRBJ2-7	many	CASGLASGAYEQYF	TGTGCTAGTGGTTTGGCCTCTGGAGCCTACGAGCAGTACTTC
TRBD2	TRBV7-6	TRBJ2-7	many	CASSFGTGGSDEQYF	TGTGCCAGCAGCTTCGGGACGGGAGGGAGCGACGAGCAGTACTTC
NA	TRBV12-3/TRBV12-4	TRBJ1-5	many	CASSPNRPSYSNQPQHF	TGTGCCAGCAGTCCTAACCGACCTTCCTATAGCAATCAGCCCCAGCATTTT
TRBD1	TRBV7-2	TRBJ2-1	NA	CASSSTGDNEQFF	TGTGCCAGCAGCTCGACAGGGGACAATGAGCAGTTCTTC
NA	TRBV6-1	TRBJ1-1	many	CASRETENTEAFF	TGTGCCAGCAGAGAGACGGAAAACACTGAAGCTTTCTTT
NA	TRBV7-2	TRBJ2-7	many	CASSRRGLAYEQYF	TGTGCCAGCAGCCGAAGGGGCCTAGCCTACGAGCAGTACTTC
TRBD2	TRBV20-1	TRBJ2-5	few	CSAPRRGKRELRETQYF	TGCAGTGCTCCTCGCCGAGGGAAGCGGGAGCTGCGGGAGACCCAGTACTTC
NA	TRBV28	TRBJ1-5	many	CASLDISNQPQHF	TGTGCCAGCCTCGACATTTCGAATCAGCCCCAGCATTTT
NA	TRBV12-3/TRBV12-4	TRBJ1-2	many	CASSENLRNGYTF	TGTGCCAGCAGTGAGAACCTTCGGAACGGCTACACCTTC
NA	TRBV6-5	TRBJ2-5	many	CASSYVGGLETQYF	TGTGCCAGCAGTTACGTGGGGGGGCTGGAGACCCAGTACTTC
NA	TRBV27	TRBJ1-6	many	CASSLVNSPLHF	TGTGCCAGCAGTTTAGTAAATTCACCCCTCCACTTT
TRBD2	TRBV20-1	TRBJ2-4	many	CSAGGGLAKNIQYF	TGCAGTGCCGGGGGGGGTTTAGCCAAAAACATTCAGTACTTC
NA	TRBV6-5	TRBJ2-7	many	CASSYYTGYEQYF	TGTGCCAGCAGTTACTACACAGGCTACGAGCAGTACTTC
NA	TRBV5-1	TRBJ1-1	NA	CASSLEFAMNTEAFF	TGCGCCAGCAGCTTGGAATTTGCCATGAACACTGAAGCTTTCTTT
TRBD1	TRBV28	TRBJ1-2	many	CASSKGGAYGYTF	TGTGCCAGCAGTAAAGGGGGCGCCTATGGCTACACCTTC
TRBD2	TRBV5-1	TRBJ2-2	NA	CASSLSGGGNTGELFF	TGCGCCAGCAGCTTGAGCGGGGGAGGGAACACCGGGGAGCTGTTTTTT
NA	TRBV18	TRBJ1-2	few	CASSPLNRNGYTF	TGTGCCAGCTCACCGCTGAACAGAAATGGCTACACCTTC
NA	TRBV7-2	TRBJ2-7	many	CASSPPYQGIRQEQYF	TGTGCCAGCAGCCCCCCCTACCAGGGAATTCGGCAGGAGCAGTACTTC
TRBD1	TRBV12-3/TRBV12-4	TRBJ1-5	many	CASSLTGTVDSNQPQHF	TGTGCCAGCAGTCTCACCGGGACAGTTGATAGCAATCAGCCCCAGCATTTT
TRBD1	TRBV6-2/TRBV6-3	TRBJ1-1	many	CASEGAARPEAFF	TGTGCCTCTGAGGGGGCAGCCCGCCCTGAAGCTTTCTTT
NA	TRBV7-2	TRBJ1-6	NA	CASSLEGNNSPLHF	TGTGCCAGCAGCTTAGAAGGGAACAATTCACCCCTCCACTTT
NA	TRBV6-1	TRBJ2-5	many	CATLGGSGYQETQYF	TGTGCCACCCTTGGGGGTAGCGGATACCAAGAGACCCAGTACTTC
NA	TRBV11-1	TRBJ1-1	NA	CASSPGDTVNTEAFF	TGTGCCAGCAGCCCAGGGGACACAGTGAACACTGAAGCTTTCTTT
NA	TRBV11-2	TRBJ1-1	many	CASSLGVEGFDTEAFF	TGTGCCAGCAGCTTAGGGGTGGAGGGGTTTGACACTGAAGCTTTCTTT
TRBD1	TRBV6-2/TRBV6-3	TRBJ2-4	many	CASSYDGTGEAKNIQYF	TGTGCCAGCAGTTACGACGGGACAGGCGAAGCCAAAAACATTCAGTACTTC
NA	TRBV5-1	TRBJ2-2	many	CASSLEPHTGELFF	TGCGCCAGCAGCTTGGAGCCGCATACCGGGGAGCTGTTTTTT
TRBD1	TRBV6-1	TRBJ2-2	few	CASRRTGGSGELFF	TGTGCCAGCAGACGGACAGGGGGCAGCGGGGAGCTGTTTTTT
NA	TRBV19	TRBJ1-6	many	CASSTGTTNSPLHF	TGTGCCAGTAGTACCGGGACAACAAATTCACCCCTCCACTTT
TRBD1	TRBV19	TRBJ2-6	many	CASIRTGGSGANVLTF	TGTGCCAGTATCAGGACAGGGGGCTCTGGGGCCAACGTCCTGACTTTC
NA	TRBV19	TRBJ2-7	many	CATNPGDTYEQYF	TGTGCCACCAACCCGGGGGACACCTACGAGCAGTACTTC
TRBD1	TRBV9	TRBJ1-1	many	CASSHPRQGPNTEAFF	TGTGCCAGCAGCCACCCAAGACAGGGTCCAAACACTGAAGCTTTCTTT
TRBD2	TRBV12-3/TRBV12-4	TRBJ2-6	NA	CASSPSSGGASGANVLTF	TGTGCCAGCAGTCCTTCTAGCGGGGGGGCCTCCGGGGCCAACGTCCTGACTTTC
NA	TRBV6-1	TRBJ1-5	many	CASRVSRGNQPQHF	TGTGCCAGCAGGGTGAGCAGGGGCAATCAGCCCCAGCATTTT